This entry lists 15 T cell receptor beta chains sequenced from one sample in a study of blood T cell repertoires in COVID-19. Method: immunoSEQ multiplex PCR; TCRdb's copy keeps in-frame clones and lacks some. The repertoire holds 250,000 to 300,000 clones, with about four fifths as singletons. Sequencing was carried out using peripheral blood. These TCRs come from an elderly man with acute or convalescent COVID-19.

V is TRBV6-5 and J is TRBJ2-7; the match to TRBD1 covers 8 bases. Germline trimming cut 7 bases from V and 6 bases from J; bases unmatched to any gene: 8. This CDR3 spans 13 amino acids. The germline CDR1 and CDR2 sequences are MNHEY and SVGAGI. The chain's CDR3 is CASKGQGDVEQYF. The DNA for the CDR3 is TGTGCCAGCAAAGGACAGGGAGATGTCGAGCAGTACTTC.

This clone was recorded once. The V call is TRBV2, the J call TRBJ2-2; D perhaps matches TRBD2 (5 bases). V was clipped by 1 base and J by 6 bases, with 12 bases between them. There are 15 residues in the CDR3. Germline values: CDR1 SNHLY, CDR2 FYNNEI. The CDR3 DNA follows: TGTGCCAGCAGTGAAGGCACTAGAATCGCCGGGGAGCTGTTTTTT. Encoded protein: CASSEGTRIAGELFF.

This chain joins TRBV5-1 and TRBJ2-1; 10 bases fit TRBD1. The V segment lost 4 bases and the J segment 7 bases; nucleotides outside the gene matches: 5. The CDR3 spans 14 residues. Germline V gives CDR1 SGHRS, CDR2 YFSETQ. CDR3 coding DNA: TGCGCCAGCAGCGGGGGACAGGGGCGGAATGAGCAGTTCTTC. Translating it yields CASSGGQGRNEQFF.

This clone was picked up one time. CDR3 loop: CASSFRVAGELFF. In DNA form, the CDR3 reads TGTGCCAGCAGCTTCAGGGTCGCCGGGGAGCTGTTTTTT. This chain uses TRBV12-3 or TRBV12-4 with TRBJ2-2, with D perhaps matching TRBD1 (5 bases). Trimming removed 6 bases from V and 6 bases from J, with 11 bases in between. CDR3 size: 13 residues.

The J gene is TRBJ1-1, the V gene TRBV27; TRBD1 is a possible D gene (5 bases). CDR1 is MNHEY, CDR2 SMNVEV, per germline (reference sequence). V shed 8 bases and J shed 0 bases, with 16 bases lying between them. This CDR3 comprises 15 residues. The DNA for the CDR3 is TGTGCCAGCCGGGGGGGATCGAAAATGAACACTGAAGCTTTCTTT. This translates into CASRGGSKMNTEAFF.

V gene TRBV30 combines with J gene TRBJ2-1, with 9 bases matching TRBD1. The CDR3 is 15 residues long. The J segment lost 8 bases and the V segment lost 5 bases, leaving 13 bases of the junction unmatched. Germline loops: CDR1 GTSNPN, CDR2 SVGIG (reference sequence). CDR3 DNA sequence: TGTGCCTGGGTTCTAAAGGGGACAGGGTCATATGAGCAGTTCTTC. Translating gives CAWVLKGTGSYEQFF.

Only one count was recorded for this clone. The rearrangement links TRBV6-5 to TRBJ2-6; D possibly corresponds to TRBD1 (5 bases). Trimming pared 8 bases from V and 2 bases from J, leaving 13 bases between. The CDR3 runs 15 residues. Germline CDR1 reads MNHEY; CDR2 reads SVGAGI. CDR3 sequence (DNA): TGTGCCAGCGTAGGTGGGGCGGCTGGGGCCAACGTCCTGACTTTC. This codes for CASVGGAAGANVLTF.

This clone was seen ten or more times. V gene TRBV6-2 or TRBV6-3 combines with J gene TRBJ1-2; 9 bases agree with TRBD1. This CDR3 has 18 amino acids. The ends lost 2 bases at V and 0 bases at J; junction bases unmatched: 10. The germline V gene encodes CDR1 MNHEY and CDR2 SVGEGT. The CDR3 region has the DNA TGTGCCAGCAGTTACACGACCGGGACAGGGCCTACTAACTATGGCTACACCTTC. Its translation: CASSYTTGTGPTNYGYTF.

The CDR3 sequence is CASSLGEGNTIYF. The DNA of the CDR3 is TGTGCCAGCAGCTTGGGAGAGGGAAACACCATATATTTT. This rearrangement joins TRBV7-9 to TRBJ1-3; D unresolved. The CDR3 runs to 13 residues. V lost 3 bases to trimming and J lost 4 bases, with 7 bases between them. Per the germline V gene, CDR1 is SEHNR and CDR2 is FQNEAQ (reference sequence).

Written as DNA, the CDR3 is TGTGCCTGGAGTGGACAGGGGGGGGCTGTTAGCAATCAGCCCCAGCATTTT. It translates to CAWSGQGGAVSNQPQHF. The chain couples TRBV30 to TRBJ1-5; 9 nucleotides align to TRBD1. This CDR3 is built from 17 residues. V lost 1 base, J lost 0 bases, and 7 bases stayed unmatched. The germline gives CDR1 GTSNPN, CDR2 SVGIG (reference sequence).

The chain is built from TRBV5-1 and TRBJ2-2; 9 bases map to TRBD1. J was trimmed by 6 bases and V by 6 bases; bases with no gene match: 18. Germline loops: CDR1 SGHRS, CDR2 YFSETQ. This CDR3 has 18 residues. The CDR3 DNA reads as TGCGCCAGCACATCCACCCCCCCCGGGACAGGGTTGGCCGGGGAGCTGTTTTTT. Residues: CASTSTPPGTGLAGELFF. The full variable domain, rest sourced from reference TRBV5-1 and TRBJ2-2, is KAGVTQTPRYLIKTRGQQVTLSCSPISGHRSVSWYQQTPGQGLQFLFEYFSETQRNKGNFPGRFSGRQFSNSRSEMNVSTLELGDSALYLCASTSTPPGTGLAGELFFGEGSRLTVL.

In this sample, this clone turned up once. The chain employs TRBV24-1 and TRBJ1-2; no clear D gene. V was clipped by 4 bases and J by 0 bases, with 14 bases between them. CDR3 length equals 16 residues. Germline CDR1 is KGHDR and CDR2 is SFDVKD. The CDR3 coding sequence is TGTGCCACCAGTGACCCCCGGGGAGAAGCTAACTATGGCTACACCTTC. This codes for CATSDPRGEANYGYTF.

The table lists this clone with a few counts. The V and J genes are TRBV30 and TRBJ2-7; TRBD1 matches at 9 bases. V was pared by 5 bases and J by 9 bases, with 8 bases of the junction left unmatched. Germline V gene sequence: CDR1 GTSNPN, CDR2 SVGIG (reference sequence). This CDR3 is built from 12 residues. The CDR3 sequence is CAWSGTGKGQYF. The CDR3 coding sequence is TGTGCCTGGTCCGGGACAGGGAAAGGGCAGTACTTC.

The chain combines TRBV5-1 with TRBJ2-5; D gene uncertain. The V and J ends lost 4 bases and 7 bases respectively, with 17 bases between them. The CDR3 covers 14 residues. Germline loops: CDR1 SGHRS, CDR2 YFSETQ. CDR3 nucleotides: TGCGCCAGCAGCCCGCTCTCGATCGGCGGGACCCAGTACTTC. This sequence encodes CASSPLSIGGTQYF.

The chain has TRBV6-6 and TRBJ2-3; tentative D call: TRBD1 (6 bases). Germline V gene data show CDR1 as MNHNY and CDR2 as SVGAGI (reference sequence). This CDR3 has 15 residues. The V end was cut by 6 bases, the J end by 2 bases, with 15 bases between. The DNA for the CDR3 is TGTGCCAGCAGAAACCAGGGGCTTCCCACAGATACGCAGTATTTT. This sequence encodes CASRNQGLPTDTQYF.